These T cell receptor beta chains were read from a single sample in a study of T cell repertoires in ileal Crohn's disease. Sequenced by immunoSEQ multiplex PCR; TCRdb stores in-frame clones only, minus some. The table has some 15,000 clones, 80% to 85% seen once. The sample comprised ileal tissue. These receptors came from an adult with Crohn's disease. Each CDR3 is given with its conserved first and last residue. The D gene is left open where the match is weak. Part of the rows lack a size; the others show once, few, many or a class for expanded clones.

V gene: TRBV15
J gene: TRBJ1-2
D gene: NA
clone size: few
CDR3 DNA: TGTGCCACCAGCAGAGAGGGTGCGGGGGGCTACACCTTC
CDR3 protein: CATSREGAGGYTF

V gene: TRBV7-9
J gene: TRBJ1-1
D gene: TRBD1
clone size: NA
CDR3 DNA: TGTGCCAGCAGCTTTGGGACAGTCAACACTGAAGCTTTCTTT
CDR3 protein: CASSFGTVNTEAFF

V gene: TRBV27
J gene: TRBJ2-1
D gene: NA
clone size: NA
CDR3 DNA: TGTGCCAGCAAGGTCTACGGGGAGCAGTTCTTC
CDR3 protein: CASKVYGEQFF

V gene: TRBV29-1
J gene: TRBJ2-7
D gene: TRBD2
clone size: once
CDR3 DNA: TGCAGCGTAGGTAAATCAAAGCGGGGGTACTACGAGCAGTACTTC
CDR3 protein: CSVGKSKRGYYEQYF

V gene: TRBV2
J gene: TRBJ2-1
D gene: NA
clone size: NA
CDR3 DNA: TGTGCCAGCAGTGTTCGGGGAAACAATGAGCAGTTCTTC
CDR3 protein: CASSVRGNNEQFF

V gene: TRBV4-1
J gene: TRBJ2-7
D gene: NA
clone size: NA
CDR3 DNA: TGCGCCAGCAGCCAATCCGGCGATAGCTTAACCTACGAGCAGTACTTC
CDR3 protein: CASSQSGDSLTYEQYF

V gene: TRBV29-1
J gene: TRBJ1-2
D gene: NA
clone size: medium-sized
CDR3 DNA: TGCAGCGTTGAAGAACGAGCGGGCTACACCTTC
CDR3 protein: CSVEERAGYTF

V gene: TRBV10-1
J gene: TRBJ2-1
D gene: NA
clone size: NA
CDR3 DNA: TGCGCCAGCAGTGATACAGATTCCTACAATGAGCAGTTCTTC
CDR3 protein: CASSDTDSYNEQFF

V gene: TRBV7-8
J gene: TRBJ2-1
D gene: NA
clone size: NA
CDR3 DNA: TGTGCCAGCAGCCCCCGACTAGTCTTCCGACCGAATGAGCAGTTCTTC
CDR3 protein: CASSPRLVFRPNEQFF

V gene: TRBV7-6
J gene: TRBJ1-6
D gene: NA
clone size: NA
CDR3 DNA: TGTGCCAGCAGCTTAGCGTGGACTCTACCCCTCCACTTT
CDR3 protein: CASSLAWTLPLHF

V gene: TRBV5-1
J gene: TRBJ2-1
D gene: TRBD2
clone size: NA
CDR3 DNA: TGCGCCAGCAGCACACCCCTCAGACTAGCGGGAGGGAGGGGAGGTGAGCAGTTCTTC
CDR3 protein: CASSTPLRLAGGRGGEQFF

V gene: TRBV29-1
J gene: TRBJ2-7
D gene: TRBD1
clone size: NA
CDR3 DNA: TGCAGCGTGGGACAGGGTTTCTTC
CDR3 protein: CSVGQGFF

V gene: TRBV2
J gene: TRBJ2-1
D gene: TRBD2
clone size: NA
CDR3 DNA: TGTGCCAGCAGTAGCGGGACCTCCTACAATGAGCAGTTCTTC
CDR3 protein: CASSSGTSYNEQFF

V gene: TRBV18
J gene: TRBJ1-6
D gene: TRBD1
clone size: NA
CDR3 DNA: TGTGCCAGCTCACCACGTCAGGGGGCAAATAATTCACCCCTCCACTTT
CDR3 protein: CASSPRQGANNSPLHF

V gene: TRBV14
J gene: TRBJ2-4
D gene: NA
clone size: NA
CDR3 DNA: TGTGCCAGCAGCCGGACTCAGGGGCTAGCCAAAAACATTCAGTACTTC
CDR3 protein: CASSRTQGLAKNIQYF

V gene: TRBV5-1
J gene: TRBJ1-2
D gene: NA
clone size: once
CDR3 DNA: TGCGCCAGCGGAGAACGGCATGGCTACACCTTC
CDR3 protein: CASGERHGYTF

V gene: TRBV30
J gene: TRBJ1-2
D gene: NA
clone size: NA
CDR3 DNA: TGTGCCTGGGGGAGATTACCGAGTAACTATGGCTACACCTTC
CDR3 protein: CAWGRLPSNYGYTF

V gene: TRBV18
J gene: TRBJ2-5
D gene: TRBD1
clone size: NA
CDR3 DNA: TGTGCCAGCTCTGCCGGGACAGGGAGAGAGACCCAGTACTTC
CDR3 protein: CASSAGTGRETQYF

V gene: TRBV9
J gene: TRBJ2-1
D gene: TRBD2
clone size: few
CDR3 DNA: TGTGCCAGCAGCCCGAGGACTAGCGGGGGGGCCTATGAGCAGTTCTTC
CDR3 protein: CASSPRTSGGAYEQFF

V gene: TRBV9
J gene: TRBJ2-1
D gene: NA
clone size: NA
CDR3 DNA: TGTGCCAGCAGCGTAGCTTCTCAAGCGCTTAACAATGAGCAGTTCTTC
CDR3 protein: CASSVASQALNNEQFF

V gene: TRBV2
J gene: TRBJ2-7
D gene: NA
clone size: NA
CDR3 DNA: TGTGCCAGCAGTGAAGGACAGAACTACGAGCAGTACTTC
CDR3 protein: CASSEGQNYEQYF

V gene: TRBV7-6
J gene: TRBJ2-3
D gene: NA
clone size: NA
CDR3 DNA: TGTGCCAGCAGCTCGTCCTCTAGCACAGATACGCAGTATTTT
CDR3 protein: CASSSSSSTDTQYF

V gene: TRBV5-1
J gene: TRBJ2-7
D gene: TRBD2
clone size: NA
CDR3 DNA: TGCGCCAGCAGCTTGGCCGGGGCGGGAGGGGTCGAGCAGTACTTC
CDR3 protein: CASSLAGAGGVEQYF

V gene: TRBV5-1
J gene: TRBJ1-1
D gene: NA
clone size: NA
CDR3 DNA: TGCGCCAGCAGCTTGGTCGGGGGACCGATGAACACTGAAGCTTTCTTT
CDR3 protein: CASSLVGGPMNTEAFF

V gene: TRBV11-2
J gene: TRBJ1-2
D gene: NA
clone size: NA
CDR3 DNA: TGTGCCAGCAGCTTACGTAGTTCGGCTGAGGGTGGCTACACCTTC
CDR3 protein: CASSLRSSAEGGYTF

V gene: TRBV9
J gene: TRBJ1-5
D gene: NA
clone size: NA
CDR3 DNA: TGTGCCAGCAGCGCTGGTACCGGGGGTGATCAGCCCCAGCATTTT
CDR3 protein: CASSAGTGGDQPQHF

V gene: TRBV6-5
J gene: TRBJ2-7
D gene: NA
clone size: NA
CDR3 DNA: TGTGCCAGCAGTTACGAGGCGGGTCCCACCAGTGAGCAGTACTTC
CDR3 protein: CASSYEAGPTSEQYF

V gene: TRBV29-1
J gene: TRBJ2-7
D gene: TRBD1
clone size: NA
CDR3 DNA: TGCAGCGTTCAAAGGGACAGGGGGGTCGAGCAGTACTTC
CDR3 protein: CSVQRDRGVEQYF

V gene: TRBV6-5
J gene: TRBJ2-5
D gene: NA
clone size: NA
CDR3 DNA: TGTGCCAGCAGTTCAGCGGGTCGGGTGGAGACCCAGTACTTC
CDR3 protein: CASSSAGRVETQYF

V gene: TRBV29-1
J gene: TRBJ1-1
D gene: TRBD1
clone size: NA
CDR3 DNA: TGCAGCGTCTTGGACAGGACCATCGAAGCTTTCTTT
CDR3 protein: CSVLDRTIEAFF

V gene: TRBV27
J gene: TRBJ1-5
D gene: TRBD1
clone size: NA
CDR3 DNA: TGTGCCAGCAATAAACAGGGGTCTAGACAGCCCCAGCATTTT
CDR3 protein: CASNKQGSRQPQHF

V gene: TRBV4-1
J gene: TRBJ2-2
D gene: TRBD1
clone size: few
CDR3 DNA: TGCGCCAGCAGCCCCCCGGAGAGGGACAGAGCGAACACCGGGGAGCTGTTTTTT
CDR3 protein: CASSPPERDRANTGELFF

V gene: TRBV29-1
J gene: TRBJ2-7
D gene: TRBD2
clone size: once
CDR3 DNA: TGCAGCGTTGAAGGGGGACTAGCGGGGAGTGAGCAGTACTTC
CDR3 protein: CSVEGGLAGSEQYF

V gene: TRBV19
J gene: TRBJ2-7
D gene: TRBD1
clone size: NA
CDR3 DNA: TGTGCCAGTAATGGGTGGGCAGGGGGCGAGCAGTACTTC
CDR3 protein: CASNGWAGGEQYF

V gene: TRBV2
J gene: TRBJ1-2
D gene: NA
clone size: NA
CDR3 DNA: TGTGCCAGCGGGGGGAGAACCCAGGAGGAGAATGGCTACACCTTC
CDR3 protein: CASGGRTQEENGYTF

V gene: TRBV5-1
J gene: TRBJ1-1
D gene: NA
clone size: NA
CDR3 DNA: TGCGCCAGCAGCTTGGCCCCGGGGATGAACACTGAAGCTTTCTTT
CDR3 protein: CASSLAPGMNTEAFF

V gene: TRBV29-1
J gene: TRBJ2-3
D gene: NA
clone size: once
CDR3 DNA: TGCAGCGTTGAAGCCGATGGAGGGCTCAGCACAGATACGCAGTATTTT
CDR3 protein: CSVEADGGLSTDTQYF

V gene: TRBV10-1
J gene: TRBJ2-7
D gene: NA
clone size: NA
CDR3 DNA: TGCGCCAGCTCCCCCACCCGGTGGTCCTACGAGCAGTACTTC
CDR3 protein: CASSPTRWSYEQYF

V gene: TRBV5-1
J gene: TRBJ2-2
D gene: NA
clone size: once
CDR3 DNA: TGCGCCAGCAGCTCGGGGGACAGAATCACCACCGGGGAGCTGTTTTTT
CDR3 protein: CASSSGDRITTGELFF

V gene: TRBV29-1
J gene: TRBJ2-2
D gene: NA
clone size: NA
CDR3 DNA: TGCAGCGTACCAGGGGACCGTTTCACCGGGGAGCTGTTTTTT
CDR3 protein: CSVPGDRFTGELFF

V gene: TRBV7-8
J gene: TRBJ1-2
D gene: TRBD1
clone size: NA
CDR3 DNA: TGTGCCAGCAGAACAGGGGACTATGGCTACACCTTC
CDR3 protein: CASRTGDYGYTF

V gene: TRBV5-6
J gene: TRBJ1-5
D gene: NA
clone size: NA
CDR3 DNA: TGTGCCAGCAGCTTGGGGACAGTCCACAATCAGCCCCAGCATTTT
CDR3 protein: CASSLGTVHNQPQHF

V gene: TRBV9
J gene: TRBJ1-2
D gene: NA
clone size: NA
CDR3 DNA: TGTGCCAGCAGCGTAGGGTTTAGGGGCGCCACTGAAATAAGGGATGGCTACACCTTC
CDR3 protein: CASSVGFRGATEIRDGYTF

V gene: TRBV29-1
J gene: TRBJ1-5
D gene: NA
clone size: few
CDR3 DNA: TGCAGCGTTCGGCAGGGAAATCAGCCCCAGCATTTT
CDR3 protein: CSVRQGNQPQHF